This T cell receptor (beta chain) was profiled in a study of blood T cell repertoires in COVID-19. Germline V gene lookup returns CDR1 SNHLY and CDR2 FYNNEI. The germline V and J ends were trimmed by 4 bases and 2 bases, with 8 bases remaining between them. CDR3 length: 13 amino acids. Data came from immunoSEQ multiplex PCR; TCRdb stores just in-frame clones and leaves some out. The profile shows approximately 210,000 clones, 88% of them singletons. Sequenced sample: peripheral blood. The V call is TRBV2, the J call TRBJ2-5; D possibly corresponds to TRBD2 (6 bases). The sequence was collected from a middle-aged man with acute or convalescent COVID-19. CDR3 amino acids: CASSVRGQETQYF. CDR3 nucleotide sequence: TGTGCCAGCAGTGTCCGGGGGCAAGAGACCCAGTACTTC.